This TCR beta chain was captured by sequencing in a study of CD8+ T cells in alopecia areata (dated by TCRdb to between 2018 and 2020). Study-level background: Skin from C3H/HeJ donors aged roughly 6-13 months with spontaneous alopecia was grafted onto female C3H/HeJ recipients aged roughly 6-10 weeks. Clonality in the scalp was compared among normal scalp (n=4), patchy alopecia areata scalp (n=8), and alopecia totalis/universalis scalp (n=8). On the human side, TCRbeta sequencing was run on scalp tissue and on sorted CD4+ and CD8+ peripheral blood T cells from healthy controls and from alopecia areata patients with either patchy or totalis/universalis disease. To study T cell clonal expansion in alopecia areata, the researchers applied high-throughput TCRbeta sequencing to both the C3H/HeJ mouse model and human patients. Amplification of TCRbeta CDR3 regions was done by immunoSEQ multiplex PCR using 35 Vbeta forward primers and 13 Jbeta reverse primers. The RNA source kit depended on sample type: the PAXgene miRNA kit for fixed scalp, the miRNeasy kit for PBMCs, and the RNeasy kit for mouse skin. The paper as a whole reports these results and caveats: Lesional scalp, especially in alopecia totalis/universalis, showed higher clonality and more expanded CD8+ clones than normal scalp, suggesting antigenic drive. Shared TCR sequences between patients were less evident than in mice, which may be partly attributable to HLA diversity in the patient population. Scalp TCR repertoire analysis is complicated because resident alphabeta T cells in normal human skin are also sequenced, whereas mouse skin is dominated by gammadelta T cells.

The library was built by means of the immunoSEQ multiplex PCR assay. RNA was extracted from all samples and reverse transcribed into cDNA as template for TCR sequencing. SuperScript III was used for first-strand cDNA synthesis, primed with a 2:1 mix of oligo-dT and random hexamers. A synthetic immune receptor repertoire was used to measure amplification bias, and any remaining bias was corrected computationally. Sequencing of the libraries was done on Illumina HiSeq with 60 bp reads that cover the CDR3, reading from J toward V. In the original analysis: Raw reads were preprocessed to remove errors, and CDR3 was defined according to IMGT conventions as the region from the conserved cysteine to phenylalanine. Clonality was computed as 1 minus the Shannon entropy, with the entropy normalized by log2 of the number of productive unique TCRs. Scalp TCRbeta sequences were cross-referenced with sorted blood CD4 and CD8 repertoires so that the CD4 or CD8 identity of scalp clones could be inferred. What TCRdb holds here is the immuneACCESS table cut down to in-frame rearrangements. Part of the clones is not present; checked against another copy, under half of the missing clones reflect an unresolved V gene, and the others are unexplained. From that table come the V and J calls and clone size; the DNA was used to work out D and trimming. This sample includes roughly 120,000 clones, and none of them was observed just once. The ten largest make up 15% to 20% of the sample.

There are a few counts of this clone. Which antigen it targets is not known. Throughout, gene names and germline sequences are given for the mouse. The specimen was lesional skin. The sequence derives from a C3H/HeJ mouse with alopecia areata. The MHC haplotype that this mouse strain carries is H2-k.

Here the CDR3 is given as CASSPRQDNYAEQFF. The CDR3 bases that were read are TGTGCCAGCAGCCCCCGACAGGATAACTATGCT. The rearranged chain carries TRBV5 and TRBJ2-1; TRBD1 is possibly the D segment (6 matching bases). The CDR3 end lies 4 residues beyond the end of the read and is filled in from the germline J gene. V and J are truncated by 4 bases and 0 bases respectively, leaving an intervening sequence of 10 bases. From the cysteine up to the phenylalanine, the CDR3 has a length of 15 residues. Shown are 33 bases from within the CDR3, in frame from base 1. CDR1 and CDR2 (LGHNA, YNLKQL) derive from the germline V gene (reference sequence).